This is a list of T cell receptor beta chains from one sample in a study of T cells in narcolepsy. This table comes from immunoSEQ multiplex PCR, and its TCRdb copy is limited to in-frame clones, with some not included. The sample has about 26,000 clones, more than 65% seen once. The sample taken for sequencing was memory (CD45RA-) CD4+ T cells from blood. Every receptor here comes from a human donor in good health. CDR3s include the opening cysteine and the closing phenylalanine or tryptophan. The D gene is left open where the match is weak. Size tells how often a clone was seen (once, few, many) or the class of an expanded clone, and some rows leave it out.

cdr3_aa: CASTPSGYSNQPQHF
cdr3_nt: TGTGCCAGTACCCCGTCGGGGTATAGCAATCAGCCCCAGCATTTT
j_call: TRBJ1-5
d_call: NA
v_call: TRBV19
clone_size: NA

cdr3_aa: CASSLNSGANVLTF
cdr3_nt: TGTGCCAGCAGCTTGAACTCTGGGGCCAACGTCCTGACTTTC
j_call: TRBJ2-6
d_call: NA
v_call: TRBV7-6
clone_size: NA

cdr3_aa: CSVEVFNTGELFF
cdr3_nt: TGCAGCGTTGAAGTATTTAACACCGGGGAGCTGTTTTTT
j_call: TRBJ2-2
d_call: NA
v_call: TRBV29-1
clone_size: NA

cdr3_aa: CASSQDMSAPNYGYTF
cdr3_nt: TGTGCCAGCAGCCAAGATATGTCAGCCCCTAACTATGGCTACACCTTC
j_call: TRBJ1-2
d_call: NA
v_call: TRBV4-2
clone_size: NA

cdr3_aa: CASSLLIPGAEAFF
cdr3_nt: TGTGCCAGCAGCCTCCTGATTCCAGGGGCTGAAGCTTTCTTT
j_call: TRBJ1-1
d_call: NA
v_call: TRBV6-5
clone_size: NA

cdr3_aa: CASSYSRREGYEQYF
cdr3_nt: TGTGCCAGCAGTTACTCGAGACGGGAGGGATACGAGCAGTACTTC
j_call: TRBJ2-7
d_call: TRBD2
v_call: TRBV6-5
clone_size: NA

cdr3_aa: CASSQAVNTGELFF
cdr3_nt: TGTGCCAGCAGCCAAGCGGTGAACACCGGGGAGCTGTTTTTT
j_call: TRBJ2-2
d_call: NA
v_call: TRBV14
clone_size: NA

cdr3_aa: CSVRGNFLYEQYF
cdr3_nt: TGCAGCGTTCGGGGGAACTTTCTCTACGAGCAGTACTTC
j_call: TRBJ2-7
d_call: NA
v_call: TRBV29-1
clone_size: NA

cdr3_aa: CASSLESPSYEQYF
cdr3_nt: TGCGCCAGCAGCTTGGAATCGCCCTCCTACGAGCAGTACTTC
j_call: TRBJ2-7
d_call: NA
v_call: TRBV5-1
clone_size: NA

cdr3_aa: CASSLSAVEVTEAFF
cdr3_nt: TGTGCCAGCAGCTTATCGGCAGTCGAGGTCACTGAAGCTTTCTTT
j_call: TRBJ1-1
d_call: NA
v_call: TRBV11-2
clone_size: NA

cdr3_aa: CASIHRWPKRGGSTDTQYF
cdr3_nt: TGTGCCAGCATCCACCGTTGGCCTAAACGGGGGGGGAGCACAGATACGCAGTATTTT
j_call: TRBJ2-3
d_call: TRBD2
v_call: TRBV4-2
clone_size: once

cdr3_aa: CASSQVWDIDQPQHF
cdr3_nt: TGTGCCAGCAGCCAAGTTTGGGACATCGACCAGCCCCAGCATTTT
j_call: TRBJ1-5
d_call: NA
v_call: TRBV7-9
clone_size: NA

cdr3_aa: CASSQVAGKPPF
cdr3_nt: TGTGCCAGCAGTCAGGTAGCGGGGAAACCCCCCTTC
j_call: TRBJ2-7
d_call: TRBD2
v_call: TRBV2
clone_size: once

cdr3_aa: CASSPGGGANEQFF
cdr3_nt: TGTGCCAGCTCACCCGGCGGGGGGGCCAATGAGCAGTTCTTC
j_call: TRBJ2-1
d_call: TRBD2
v_call: TRBV18
clone_size: NA

cdr3_aa: CASRRQGARSLLHF
cdr3_nt: TGTGCCAGCAGGCGACAGGGGGCGCGGTCACTCCTCCACTTT
j_call: TRBJ1-6
d_call: TRBD1
v_call: TRBV27
clone_size: NA

cdr3_aa: CASSARDINSPLHF
cdr3_nt: TGTGCCAGTAGTGCTCGGGACATAAACTCACCCCTCCACTTT
j_call: TRBJ1-6
d_call: NA
v_call: TRBV19
clone_size: NA

cdr3_aa: CASREGLWQPQHF
cdr3_nt: TGTGCCAGCAGAGAAGGGTTATGGCAGCCCCAGCATTTT
j_call: TRBJ1-5
d_call: NA
v_call: TRBV28
clone_size: NA

cdr3_aa: CASSPASGVETQYF
cdr3_nt: TGTGCCAGCAGCCCCGCTAGCGGGGTAGAGACCCAGTACTTC
j_call: TRBJ2-5
d_call: TRBD2
v_call: TRBV7-3
clone_size: once

cdr3_aa: CASSYSSLGSYEQYF
cdr3_nt: TGTGCCAGCAGTTACTCGTCACTGGGTTCCTACGAGCAGTACTTC
j_call: TRBJ2-7
d_call: NA
v_call: TRBV6-6
clone_size: NA

cdr3_aa: CASSLGTGTSVPTDTQYF
cdr3_nt: TGTGCCAGCAGCTTAGGAACGGGGACTAGTGTTCCCACAGATACGCAGTATTTT
j_call: TRBJ2-3
d_call: TRBD2
v_call: TRBV11-1
clone_size: NA

cdr3_aa: CASSLDGGGLNYGYTF
cdr3_nt: TGTGCCAGCAGCTTAGATGGCGGGGGCCTAAACTATGGCTACACCTTC
j_call: TRBJ1-2
d_call: NA
v_call: TRBV11-2
clone_size: NA

cdr3_aa: CASNQLSTDTQYF
cdr3_nt: TGTGCCAGCAATCAGCTGAGCACAGATACGCAGTATTTT
j_call: TRBJ2-3
d_call: NA
v_call: TRBV6-5
clone_size: NA

cdr3_aa: CASSPTGIYGYTF
cdr3_nt: TGCGCCAGCAGCCCGACAGGGATCTATGGCTACACCTTC
j_call: TRBJ1-2
d_call: TRBD1
v_call: TRBV5-1
clone_size: NA

cdr3_aa: CASTHRGDNSADTQYF
cdr3_nt: TGCGCCAGCACCCATCGGGGGGACAATTCAGCAGATACGCAGTATTTT
j_call: TRBJ2-3
d_call: NA
v_call: TRBV5-1
clone_size: NA

cdr3_aa: CASKEVGQGFEQYF
cdr3_nt: TGTGCCAGCAAGGAGGTGGGACAGGGCTTCGAGCAGTACTTC
j_call: TRBJ2-7
d_call: TRBD1
v_call: TRBV2
clone_size: NA

cdr3_aa: CASSPHPSRDTEAFF
cdr3_nt: TGTGCCAGCAGCCCCCATCCGAGTAGGGACACTGAAGCTTTCTTT
j_call: TRBJ1-1
d_call: NA
v_call: TRBV28
clone_size: NA

cdr3_aa: CASSEALRLRRFYLDTEAFF
cdr3_nt: TGTGCCAGCAGTGAAGCCCTCAGGTTACGACGGTTTTATTTGGACACTGAAGCTTTCTTT
j_call: TRBJ1-1
d_call: NA
v_call: TRBV6-1
clone_size: once

cdr3_aa: CARSLGLYNEQFF
cdr3_nt: TGTGCCAGAAGCTTGGGACTATACAATGAGCAGTTCTTC
j_call: TRBJ2-1
d_call: NA
v_call: TRBV5-3
clone_size: NA

cdr3_aa: CASSFSRDYGYTF
cdr3_nt: TGTGCCAGCAGCTTTAGTCGTGACTATGGCTACACCTTC
j_call: TRBJ1-2
d_call: NA
v_call: TRBV7-9
clone_size: NA

cdr3_aa: CASGTSGNTDTQYF
cdr3_nt: TGTGCCAGCGGGACTAGCGGAAACACAGATACGCAGTATTTT
j_call: TRBJ2-3
d_call: TRBD2
v_call: TRBV6-1
clone_size: NA

cdr3_aa: CASKVRGSYNEQFF
cdr3_nt: TGTGCCAGCAAGGTCAGGGGATCCTACAATGAGCAGTTCTTC
j_call: TRBJ2-1
d_call: NA
v_call: TRBV27
clone_size: NA

cdr3_aa: CASSIAGTGGEKLFF
cdr3_nt: TGTGCCAGCAGCATAGCCGGGACAGGGGGTGAAAAACTGTTTTTT
j_call: TRBJ1-4
d_call: TRBD1
v_call: TRBV9
clone_size: NA

cdr3_aa: CASSDRATNYGYTF
cdr3_nt: TGTGCCAGCAGTGACAGGGCCACTAACTATGGCTACACCTTC
j_call: TRBJ1-2
d_call: NA
v_call: TRBV2
clone_size: NA

cdr3_aa: CASSLLTGLPDGYTF
cdr3_nt: TGTGCCAGCAGCTTGTTAACAGGGTTACCCGATGGCTACACCTTC
j_call: TRBJ1-2
d_call: NA
v_call: TRBV5-5
clone_size: NA

cdr3_aa: CASRAGTGPNYGYTF
cdr3_nt: TGTGCCAGCAGGGCGGGGACAGGCCCTAACTATGGCTACACCTTC
j_call: TRBJ1-2
d_call: TRBD1
v_call: TRBV28
clone_size: NA

cdr3_aa: CATSSRGGATKNIQYF
cdr3_nt: TGTGCCACCAGCAGCCGGGGGGGGGCGACCAAAAACATTCAGTACTTC
j_call: TRBJ2-4
d_call: TRBD2
v_call: TRBV15
clone_size: few

cdr3_aa: CASSIGTGVQTSGYTF
cdr3_nt: TGTGCCAGTAGTATAGGGACAGGGGTACAAACTTCTGGCTACACCTTC
j_call: TRBJ1-2
d_call: TRBD1
v_call: TRBV19
clone_size: once

cdr3_aa: CSVGPDNEQFF
cdr3_nt: TGCAGCGTTGGACCGGATAATGAGCAGTTCTTC
j_call: TRBJ2-1
d_call: NA
v_call: TRBV29-1
clone_size: NA

cdr3_aa: CASSRGGGGPYEQYF
cdr3_nt: TGTGCCAGCAGCCGAGGAGGGGGGGGCCCCTACGAGCAGTACTTC
j_call: TRBJ2-7
d_call: NA
v_call: TRBV9
clone_size: few

cdr3_aa: CASSLVTGRGYTF
cdr3_nt: TGTGCCAGCAGCTTAGTCACAGGGAGAGGCTACACCTTC
j_call: TRBJ1-2
d_call: NA
v_call: TRBV7-2
clone_size: NA

cdr3_aa: CASSIGYLEETQYF
cdr3_nt: TGTGCCAGCAGTATAGGGTACCTAGAAGAGACCCAGTACTTC
j_call: TRBJ2-5
d_call: NA
v_call: TRBV5-8
clone_size: NA

cdr3_aa: CASSLTGAEETQYF
cdr3_nt: TGCGCCAGCAGCCTGACAGGTGCGGAGGAGACCCAGTACTTC
j_call: TRBJ2-5
d_call: NA
v_call: TRBV5-1
clone_size: NA